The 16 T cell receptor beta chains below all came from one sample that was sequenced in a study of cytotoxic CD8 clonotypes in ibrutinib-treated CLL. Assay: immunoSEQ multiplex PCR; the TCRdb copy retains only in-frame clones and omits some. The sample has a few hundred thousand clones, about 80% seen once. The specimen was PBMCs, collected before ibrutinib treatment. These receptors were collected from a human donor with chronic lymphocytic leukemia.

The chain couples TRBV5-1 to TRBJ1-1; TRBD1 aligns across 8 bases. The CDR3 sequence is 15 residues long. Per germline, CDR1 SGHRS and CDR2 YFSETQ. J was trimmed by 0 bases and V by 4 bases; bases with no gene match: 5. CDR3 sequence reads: CASSGTGGMNTEAFF. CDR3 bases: TGCGCCAGCAGCGGGACAGGCGGCATGAACACTGAAGCTTTCTTT. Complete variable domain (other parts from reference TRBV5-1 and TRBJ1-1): KAGVTQTPRYLIKTRGQQVTLSCSPISGHRSVSWYQQTPGQGLQFLFEYFSETQRNKGNFPGRFSGRQFSNSRSEMNVSTLELGDSALYLCASSGTGGMNTEAFFGQGTRLTVV.

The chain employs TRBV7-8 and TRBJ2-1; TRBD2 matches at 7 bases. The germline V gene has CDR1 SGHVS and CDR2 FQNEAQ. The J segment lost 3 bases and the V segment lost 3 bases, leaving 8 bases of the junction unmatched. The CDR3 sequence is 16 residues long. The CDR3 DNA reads TGTGCCAGCAGCTTCCGGCTAGCGGAGTTCTACAATGAGCAGTTCTTC. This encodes CASSFRLAEFYNEQFF.

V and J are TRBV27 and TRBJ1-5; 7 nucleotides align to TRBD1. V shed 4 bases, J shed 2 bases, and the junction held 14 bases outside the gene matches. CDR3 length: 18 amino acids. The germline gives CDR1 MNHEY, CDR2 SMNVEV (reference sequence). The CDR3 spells CASSSRTGVILGNQPQHF. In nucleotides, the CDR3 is TGTGCCAGCAGTTCCCGGACAGGAGTCATCTTGGGCAATCAGCCCCAGCATTTT.

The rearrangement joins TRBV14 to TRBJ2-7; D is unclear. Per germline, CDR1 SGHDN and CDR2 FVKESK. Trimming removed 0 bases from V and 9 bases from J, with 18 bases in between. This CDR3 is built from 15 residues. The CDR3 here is CASSQDNSILRVQYF. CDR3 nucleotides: TGTGCCAGCAGCCAAGATAACAGCATACTACGAGTGCAGTACTTC. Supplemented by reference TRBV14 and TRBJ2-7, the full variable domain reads EAGVTQFPSHSVIEKGQTVTLRCDPISGHDNLYWYRRVMGKEIKFLLHFVKESKQDESGMPNNRFLAERTGGTYSTLKVQPAELEDSGVYFCASSQDNSILRVQYFGPGTRLTVT.

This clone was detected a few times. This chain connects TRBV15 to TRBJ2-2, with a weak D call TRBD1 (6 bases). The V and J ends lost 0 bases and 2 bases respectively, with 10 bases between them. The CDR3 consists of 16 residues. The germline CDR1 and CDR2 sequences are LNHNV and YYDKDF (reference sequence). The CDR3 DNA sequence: TGTGCCACCAGCAGAGATCGGGACACCAACACCGGGGAGCTGTTTTTT. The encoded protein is CATSRDRDTNTGELFF.

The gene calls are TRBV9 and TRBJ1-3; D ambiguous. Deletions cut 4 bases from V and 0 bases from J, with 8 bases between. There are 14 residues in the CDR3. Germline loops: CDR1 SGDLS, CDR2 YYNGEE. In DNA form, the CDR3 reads TGTGCCAGCAGCTCCCAGGACTCTGGAAACACCATATATTTT. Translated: CASSSQDSGNTIYF. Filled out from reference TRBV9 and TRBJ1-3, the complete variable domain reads DSGVTQTPKHLITATGQRVTLRCSPRSGDLSVYWYQQSLDQGLQFLIQYYNGEERAKGNILERFSAQQFPDLHSELNLSSLELGDSALYFCASSSQDSGNTIYFGEGSWLTVV.

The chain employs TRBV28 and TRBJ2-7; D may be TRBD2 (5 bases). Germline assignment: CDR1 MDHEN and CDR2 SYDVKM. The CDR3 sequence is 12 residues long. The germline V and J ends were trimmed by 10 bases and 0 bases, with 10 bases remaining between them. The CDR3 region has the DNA TGTGCCACCGCGGGTATCTCCTACGAGCAGTACTTC. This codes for CATAGISYEQYF.

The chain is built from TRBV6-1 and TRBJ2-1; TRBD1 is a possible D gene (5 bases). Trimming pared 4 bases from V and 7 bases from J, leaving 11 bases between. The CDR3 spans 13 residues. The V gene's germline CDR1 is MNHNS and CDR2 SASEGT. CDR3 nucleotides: TGTGCCAGCAGTGCTCACAGGATAAATGAGCAGTTCTTC. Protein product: CASSAHRINEQFF.

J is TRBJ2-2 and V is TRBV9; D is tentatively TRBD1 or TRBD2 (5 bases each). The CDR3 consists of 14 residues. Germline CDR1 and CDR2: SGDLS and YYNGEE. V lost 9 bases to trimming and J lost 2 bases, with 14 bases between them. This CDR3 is CATSVGDNTGELFF. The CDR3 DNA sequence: TGTGCCACCTCCGTAGGGGACAACACCGGGGAGCTGTTTTTT.

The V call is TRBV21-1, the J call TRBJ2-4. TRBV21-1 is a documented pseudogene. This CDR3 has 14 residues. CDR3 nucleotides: TGTGCCAGCAGCAGCTTGACGCGAAGGAACATTCAGTACTTC. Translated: CASSSLTRRNIQYF.

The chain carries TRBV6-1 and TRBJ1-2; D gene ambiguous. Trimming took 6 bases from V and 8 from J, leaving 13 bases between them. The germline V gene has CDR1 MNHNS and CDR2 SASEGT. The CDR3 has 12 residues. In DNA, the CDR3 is TGTGCCAGCAGGGCTGACCCCCAAGGCTACACCTTC. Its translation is CASRADPQGYTF.

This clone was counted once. CDR3 sequence: CASDFAEGPLDTQYF. The CDR3 coding sequence is TGTGCCAGTGATTTCGCTGAGGGTCCACTGGATACGCAGTATTTT. The chain uses TRBV19 and TRBJ2-3; the D gene is possibly TRBD2 (5 bases). V was pared by 8 bases and J by 6 bases, with 21 bases between. This CDR3 has 15 residues. Germline CDR1 and CDR2: LNHDA and SQIVND (reference sequence).

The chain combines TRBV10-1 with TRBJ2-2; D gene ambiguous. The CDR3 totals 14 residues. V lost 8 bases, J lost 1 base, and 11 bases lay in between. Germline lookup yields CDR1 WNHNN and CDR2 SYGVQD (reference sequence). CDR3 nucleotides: TGCGCCAGCTCCAAGCTACAGAACACCGGGGAGCTGTTTTTT. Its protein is CASSKLQNTGELFF.

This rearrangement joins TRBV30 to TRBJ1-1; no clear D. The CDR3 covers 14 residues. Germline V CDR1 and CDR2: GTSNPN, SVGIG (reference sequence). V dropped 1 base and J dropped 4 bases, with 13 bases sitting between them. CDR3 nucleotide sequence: TGTGCCTGGAGTGCACGCTGGTTAGTCACTGAAGCTTTCTTT. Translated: CAWSARWLVTEAFF. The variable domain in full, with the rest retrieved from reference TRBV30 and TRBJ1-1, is SQTIHQWPATLVQPVGSPLSLECTVEGTSNPNLYWYRQAAGRGLQLLFYSVGIGQISSEVPQNLSASRPQDRQFILSSKKLLLSDSGFYLCAWSARWLVTEAFFGQGTRLTVV.

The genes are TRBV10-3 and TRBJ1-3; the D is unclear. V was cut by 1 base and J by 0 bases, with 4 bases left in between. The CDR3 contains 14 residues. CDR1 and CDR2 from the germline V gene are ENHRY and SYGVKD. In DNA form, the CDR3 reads TGTGCCATCAGTGAGTTTGACTCTGGAAACACCATATATTTT. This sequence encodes CAISEFDSGNTIYF.

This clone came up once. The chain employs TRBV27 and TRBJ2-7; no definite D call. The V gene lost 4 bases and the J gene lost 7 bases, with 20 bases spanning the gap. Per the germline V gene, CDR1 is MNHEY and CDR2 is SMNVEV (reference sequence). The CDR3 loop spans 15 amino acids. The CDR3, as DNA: TGTGCCAGCAGTTCGCGATTCGGGCCTCTAGGAGAGCAGTACTTC. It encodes CASSSRFGPLGEQYF.